This TCR beta chain was recovered during a study of T cells in Graves' hyperthyroidism and ophthalmopathy. The investigators amplified TCR beta CDR3 regions from RNA transcripts. A set of HTBI primers served as the primers for a first-round RT-PCR of the TCR CDR3. TCRdb itself ran the multiplex PCR reads through MiXCR, one entry per CDR3 protein. Of about 300,000 distinct CDR3 sequences in the sample, roughly 17% were seen once. The CDR3 runs 15 residues. V shed 3 bases and J shed 8 bases, with 19 bases lying between them. The germline V gene encodes CDR1 SNHLY and CDR2 FYNNEI. On this clonotype: Antigen unknown.

Cells are PBMCs isolated from roughly 9.3 ml of fresh blood. Study observations and caveats: Most expanded thyroid clonotypes above 0.001 also appeared in blood.

The chain uses TRBV2 and TRBJ1-2; the D is unclear. The origin of this receptor is a man between 25 and 39 years old with Graves' hyperthyroidism. Material for sequencing was blood. The CDR3 DNA is TGTGCCAGCAGTGATTCCGGGCCCGGCGTTGGAGGCTACACCTTC. It yields the protein CASSDSGPGVGGYTF. Full variable domain (rest looked up from reference TRBV2 and TRBJ1-2): EPEVTQTPSHQVTQMGQEVILRCVPISNHLYFYWYRQILGQKVEFLVSFYNNEISEKSEIFDDQFSVERPDGSNFTLKIRSTKLEDSAMYFCASSDSGPGVGGYTFGSGTRLTVV.